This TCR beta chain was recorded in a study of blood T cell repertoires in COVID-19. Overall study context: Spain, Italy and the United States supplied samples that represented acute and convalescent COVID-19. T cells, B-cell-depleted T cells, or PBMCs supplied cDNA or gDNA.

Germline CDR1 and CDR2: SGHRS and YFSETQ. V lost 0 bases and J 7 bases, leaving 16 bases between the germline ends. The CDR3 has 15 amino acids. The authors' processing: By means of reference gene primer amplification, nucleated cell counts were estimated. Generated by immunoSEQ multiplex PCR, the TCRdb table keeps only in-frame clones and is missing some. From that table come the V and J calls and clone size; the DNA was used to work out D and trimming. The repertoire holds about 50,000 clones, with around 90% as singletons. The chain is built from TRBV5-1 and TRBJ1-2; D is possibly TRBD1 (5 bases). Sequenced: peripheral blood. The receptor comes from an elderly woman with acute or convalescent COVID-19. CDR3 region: CASSLDAGGMSGYTF. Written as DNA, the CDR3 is TGCGCCAGCAGCTTGGACGCGGGGGGAATGAGTGGCTACACCTTC.